This T cell receptor beta chain was captured in a study of cytomegalovirus exposure and HLA in healthy donors (dated by TCRdb to about 2017). In terms of the full investigation: According to a later analysis, one platform produced both the roughly 120 validation repertoires and the approximately 600 repertoires of the first cohort. Besides the first cohort of around 700 subjects, a separate validation cohort made up of roughly 130 different subjects was used. The study was designed to test whether signatures of past pathogen exposure could be identified by cataloging public T cell receptors. High-throughput TCR immunosequencing, statistical association of individual TCRs with disease status, and machine learning were combined to predict cytomegalovirus infection status.

Broader findings and caveats from the paper: The study gave a list of under 200 TCR beta chains associated with cytomegalovirus. In vitro tests confirmed that a few of the cytomegalovirus-associated TCR beta chains recognize cytomegalovirus antigens. In both the original and validation cohorts, the classifier was reported to diagnose cytomegalovirus status with high specificity and sensitivity. All 120 or so repertoires were used to score co-occurrence in the validation cohort in a later analysis, because that analysis had no HLA typing for the cohort. Most TCR sequences were observed very rarely across donors, whereas some public TCRs were present in many individuals. In a later analysis, TCRs clustered in the first cohort were found to also tend to co-occur in the roughly 110 validation repertoires, with 94% of cluster scores above 0. The authors suggested that the approach could potentially be extended to other disease states and immunological phenotypes.

According to the germline V gene (reference sequence), CDR1 reads SGHNT and CDR2 reads YYREEE. The CDR3 numbers 14 residues from cysteine through phenylalanine. This entry keeps only the CDR3 DNA: 42 bases, framed from base 1. Germline trimming: 4 bases from V, 2 bases from J; junction bases outside gene matches: 3. About this clone: Its antigen specificity is not known. Base qualities are not recorded, but no much larger clone differs from it by a single base.

The donors belonged to the validation cohort of 90 to 150 subjects, which was separate from the approximately 610-subject first cohort. The library was prepared using the immunoSEQ multiplex PCR assay. Per the original workflow: A statistical classification framework was built to diagnose cytomegalovirus status from the catalog of TCR beta chain sequences. The clones in this table, taken by TCRdb from immuneACCESS, are in-frame only. Not every clone is retained; where verified, under half of the shortfall comes from an unresolved V gene, and the cause of the rest is unknown. That table furnishes V, J and clone size, whereas the DNA furnished D and trimming. This sample has 150,000 or so clones in its table, and 80% to 90% of those were observed once. Roughly 9.3% of the sample belongs to the ten largest clones.

In this chain, TRBV5-4 is recombined with TRBJ2-5; TRBD1 lines up with 9 middle nucleotides. The sequence derives from a woman younger than 30 in good health and CMV-seropositive. The material sequenced was PBMCs. CDR3 sequence: CASSPGQGQETQYF. The nucleotide sequence is TGTGCCAGCAGCCCGGGACAGGGTCAAGAGACCCAGTACTTC.